Each of the 25 T cell receptor beta chains below was sequenced from the same sample in a study of blood T cell repertoires in COVID-19. The data were produced by immunoSEQ multiplex PCR, yet TCRdb's version contains in-frame clones alone and is incomplete. Among 450,000 or so clones listed, over 85% were seen once. Sequencing was performed on peripheral blood. The receptor set was obtained from a man between 18 and 35 years old with COVID-19, enrolled during active disease.

The chain uses TRBV5-4 and TRBJ1-1; perhaps TRBD1 as D (6 bases). Per germline, CDR1 SGHNT and CDR2 YYREEE (reference sequence). V lost 0 bases, J lost 6 bases, and 9 bases lay in between. There are 13 residues in the CDR3. The CDR3 loop reads CASSLAGAAEAFF. In DNA, the CDR3 is TGTGCCAGCAGCTTGGCAGGGGCCGCTGAAGCTTTCTTT.

This clone has just one count. This chain connects TRBV5-6 to TRBJ1-2; the D gene is possibly TRBD1 (5 bases). Germline V gives CDR1 SGHDT, CDR2 YYEEEE. V lost 4 bases to trimming and J lost 2 bases, with 9 bases between them. The CDR3 is 13 amino acids. CDR3 coding DNA: TGTGCCAGCAGCCGAGACAGAAACTATGGCTACACCTTC. It encodes CASSRDRNYGYTF.

The CDR3 reads CASNNELAGQETQYF. The CDR3 DNA reads TGTGCCAGCAACAATGAGCTAGCCGGCCAAGAGACCCAGTACTTC. J is TRBJ2-5 and V is TRBV7-6; perhaps TRBD2 as D (5 bases). Germline lookup yields CDR1 SGHVS and CDR2 FNYEAQ. The CDR3 contains 15 residues. V lost 7 bases and J 1 base, leaving 16 bases between the germline ends.

The gene calls are TRBV4-1 and TRBJ2-5; TRBD1 aligns across 7 bases. The CDR3 is 15 residues long. Trimming cost V 4 bases and J 2 bases; bases outside gene matches: 7. Germline assignment: CDR1 MGHRA and CDR2 YSYEKL. The CDR3 bases are TGCGCCAGCAGCCCGATTTGGGGACAGCAAGAGACCCAGTACTTC. The encoded protein is CASSPIWGQQETQYF.

This rearrangement joins TRBV5-1 to TRBJ2-5, with D possibly TRBD2 on 5 matching bases. Trimming shortened V by 7 bases and J by 4 bases, and 14 bases separated the two germline ends. The CDR3 consists of 13 residues. CDR1 is SGHRS and CDR2 is YFSETQ in the germline V gene. The CDR3 protein is CASQSARGETQYF. The DNA for the CDR3 is TGCGCCAGCCAAAGTGCCCGGGGAGAGACCCAGTACTTC.

The rearrangement joins TRBV6-5 to TRBJ1-3; 7 bases are shared with TRBD1. Germline V CDR1 and CDR2: MNHEY, SVGAGI. Trimming at V came to 10 bases and at J to 1 base, leaving 4 bases not matched to a gene. The CDR3 has 13 residues. Written as DNA, the CDR3 is TGTGCCACCGCGGGACAGTCTGGAAACACCATATATTTT. Protein: CATAGQSGNTIYF.

The rearrangement uses TRBV11-3 and TRBJ2-3, with D possibly TRBD2 on 6 matching bases. This CDR3 is 16 amino acids long. Trimming left V 1 base short and J 4 bases short, with 15 bases between. Germline CDR1 and CDR2: SGHNT and YENEEA. The CDR3, as DNA: TGTGCCAGCAGCTTAGTGGTGCGGGGCGGCGCAGATACGCAGTATTTT. Translating it yields CASSLVVRGGADTQYF.

This rearrangement joins TRBV28 to TRBJ1-2; D perhaps matches TRBD1 (5 bases). With 6 bases removed from V and 4 bases from J, the gap between germline ends came to 9 bases. The CDR3 sequence is 12 residues long. Germline CDR1 MDHEN, CDR2 SYDVKM. The CDR3 bases are TGTGCCAGCAGGCCAGGGTTCTATGGCTACACCTTC. Residues: CASRPGFYGYTF.

The chain has TRBV21-1 and TRBJ2-7; the table's TRBD2 call for D was not verified on the DNA. TRBV21-1 constitutes a pseudogene. This CDR3 is 15 amino acids long. Here the CDR3 reads CASSKYWREGREQYF. CDR3 sequence (DNA): TGTGCCAGCAGCAAATATTGGCGGGAGGGGCGGGAGCAGTACTTC.

This rearrangement joins TRBV27 to TRBJ1-6; D gene ambiguous. Germline-derived CDR1 and CDR2 are MNHEY and SMNVEV (reference sequence). V was shortened by 8 bases and J by 10 bases, with 15 bases between the two germline ends. The CDR3 contains 13 residues. The CDR3 region has the DNA TGTGCCAGCTCCCGAGGGATGGGGTCACCCCTCCACTTT. This gives the protein CASSRGMGSPLHF.

This clone was seen only once. V usage is TRBV5-6 and J usage is TRBJ2-1, with 9 nucleotides matching TRBD1. The junction had 5 bases not matched to a gene; V was cut back by 2 bases and J by 5 bases. CDR3 length equals 15 residues. The V gene's germline CDR1 is SGHDT and CDR2 YYEEEE. As DNA, the CDR3 is TGTGCCAGCAGCTTCGCGACAGGGGGACACAATGAGCAGTTCTTC. This gives the protein CASSFATGGHNEQFF. The whole variable domain, remainder taken from reference TRBV5-6 and TRBJ2-1, is DAGVTQSPTHLIKTRGQQVTLRCSPKSGHDTVSWYQQALGQGPQFIFQYYEEEERQRGNFPDRFSGHQFPNYSSELNVNALLLGDSALYLCASSFATGGHNEQFFGPGTRLTVL.

This rearrangement joins TRBV5-1 to TRBJ2-1; TRBD2 matches at 9 bases. This CDR3 spans 19 amino acids. CDR1 and CDR2 from the germline V gene are SGHRS and YFSETQ. The trim removed 0 bases at V and 6 bases at J, leaving 16 bases unmatched. The CDR3 bases are TGCGCCAGCAGCTTGGTCGGGGCTTTGCTAGCGGGGATGCCCAATGAGCAGTTCTTC. Its translation is CASSLVGALLAGMPNEQFF.

The chain carries TRBV4-2 and TRBJ2-1; TRBD2 is a possible D gene (5 bases). The germline V gene has CDR1 LGHNA and CDR2 YNFKEQ. CDR3 length equals 15 residues. Trimming took off 3 bases at V and 2 bases at J, with 11 bases between the two ends. In DNA form, the CDR3 reads TGTGCCAGCAGCCAGGAGGAGGTAGCCTACAATGAGCAGTTCTTC. Translating gives CASSQEEVAYNEQFF.

The chain is built from TRBV6-6 and TRBJ1-1; D perhaps matches TRBD1 (5 bases). With 8 bases removed from V and 7 bases from J, the gap between germline ends came to 11 bases. The CDR3 consists of 11 residues. Per germline, CDR1 MNHNY and CDR2 SVGAGI (reference sequence). The CDR3 region is CASRGDFEAFF. In DNA form, the CDR3 reads TGTGCCAGCCGGGGGGACTTTGAAGCTTTCTTT.

This clone was seen just once. The chain uses TRBV13 and TRBJ1-6, with 11 bases that match TRBD1. From germline, CDR1 is PRHDT and CDR2 FYEKMQ (reference sequence). The V and J ends lost 4 bases and 10 bases, in that order; junction bases with no gene match: 6. The CDR3 totals 15 residues. CDR3 nucleotides: TGTGCCAGCAGCTGGGGGGGACAGGGGGAGTCACCCCTCCACTTT. It encodes CASSWGGQGESPLHF.

This clone was observed a few times. This rearrangement joins TRBV7-9 to TRBJ1-1; tentative D call: TRBD1 (5 bases). The germline V and J ends were trimmed by 5 bases and 1 base, with 11 bases remaining between them. The CDR3 is 14 residues long. Germline CDR1 SEHNR, CDR2 FQNEAQ (reference sequence). The CDR3 protein is CASSPRGGNTEAFF. The CDR3 DNA is TGTGCCAGCAGCCCAAGGGGAGGGAACACTGAAGCTTTCTTT.

CDR3 region: CASSYSPGYEQYF. The CDR3 DNA sequence: TGTGCCAGCAGTTATTCCCCCGGCTACGAGCAGTACTTC. J is TRBJ2-7 and V is TRBV27; unclear D gene. V shed 4 bases and J shed 3 bases, with 10 bases lying between them. CDR1 is MNHEY, CDR2 SMNVEV, per germline (reference sequence). The CDR3 is 13 residues long.

The chain recombines TRBV4-2 with TRBJ2-7; 7 bases align to TRBD2. Unmatched junction bases numbered 7, after V lost 0 bases and J lost 5 bases. Per germline, CDR1 LGHNA and CDR2 YNFKEQ. This CDR3 is built from 15 residues. The CDR3 sequence is CASSQDPGAGNEQYF. DNA of the CDR3: TGTGCCAGCAGCCAAGATCCCGGAGCGGGGAACGAGCAGTACTTC.

The V gene is TRBV25-1, the J gene TRBJ1-2; TRBD1 matches 8 bases. The CDR3 is made up of 13 amino acids. The V segment lost 4 bases and the J segment 7 bases; nucleotides outside the gene matches: 5. Per the germline V gene, CDR1 is MGHDK and CDR2 is SYGVNS. The CDR3 sequence: CASSAQGVGGYTF. CDR3 sequence (DNA): TGTGCCAGCAGTGCACAGGGGGTGGGTGGCTACACCTTC.

The genes are TRBV7-8 and TRBJ2-3; a weak D match, TRBD2 (7 bases). Germline V gives CDR1 SGHVS, CDR2 FQNEAQ. CDR3 length equals 18 residues. V gave up 5 bases and J gave up 6 bases, with 27 bases separating them. In DNA form, the CDR3 reads TGTGCCAGCAGCCTCAGCTTAGGTCGGGACGGGGGGCGGGATACGCAGTATTTT. Its protein product is CASSLSLGRDGGRDTQYF.

The chain recombines TRBV7-9 with TRBJ2-3; D unresolved. Germline loops: CDR1 SEHNR, CDR2 FQNEAQ (reference sequence). There are 15 residues in the CDR3. Trimming stripped 3 bases from V and 10 bases from J, with 20 bases between. The CDR3 DNA reads TGTGCCAGCAGCTTGGTAGATGGTCATAAAGCTCCGCAGTATTTT. This gives the protein CASSLVDGHKAPQYF.

The rearrangement joins TRBV30 to TRBJ2-1; 12 nucleotides align to TRBD2. V dropped 8 bases and J dropped 4; count of bases not matched to a gene: 3. This CDR3 has 13 amino acids. Germline loops: CDR1 GTSNPN, CDR2 SVGIG (reference sequence). The CDR3 DNA reads as TGTGCCGAGACTAGCGGGGGATACAATGAGCAGTTCTTC. It is translated as CAETSGGYNEQFF.

J is TRBJ2-3 and V is TRBV24-1; 8 bases line up with TRBD2. Germline assignment: CDR1 KGHDR and CDR2 SFDVKD. The V and J ends lost 1 base and 4 bases, in that order; junction bases with no gene match: 3. The CDR3 runs 15 residues. CDR3 amino acids: CATSDLAGASDTQYF. The CDR3 DNA reads as TGTGCCACCAGTGATTTAGCGGGAGCATCAGATACGCAGTATTTT.

The J gene is TRBJ2-4, the V gene TRBV15; 11 bases fit TRBD2. Per germline, CDR1 LNHNV and CDR2 YYDKDF (reference sequence). The CDR3 extends over 13 amino acids. The junction had 6 bases not matched to a gene; V was cut back by 8 bases and J by 9 bases. As DNA, the CDR3 is TGTGCCACCTTACTAGCGGGGGCCCCCATTCAGTACTTC. This translates into CATLLAGAPIQYF.

This chain joins TRBV11-1 and TRBJ1-6, with 7 bases identical to TRBD1. Trimming took 5 bases from V and 7 from J; bases not matched to a gene: 11. CDR3 length: 16 amino acids. Germline values: CDR1 SGHAT, CDR2 FQDESV (reference sequence). Here the CDR3 DNA reads TGTGCCAGCAGCCCCCGCGGGGACAGTTGGAATTCACCCCTCCACTTT. Its translation: CASSPRGDSWNSPLHF.